The 8 T cell receptor beta chains reported below all come from one sample, sequenced in a study of blood T cell repertoires in COVID-19. Assay: immunoSEQ multiplex PCR; the TCRdb copy retains only in-frame clones and omits some. The table has approximately 54,000 clones, more than 90% seen once. The sequenced sample consisted of peripheral blood. Receptor source: a man aged 45 to 65 with acute or convalescent COVID-19.

The rearrangement links TRBV7-2 to TRBJ2-2, with 7 nucleotides matching TRBD2. Unmatched junction bases numbered 9, after V lost 1 base and J lost 4 bases. The CDR3 runs 17 residues. Germline V lookup: CDR1 SGHTA, CDR2 FQGNSA. The CDR3 nucleotides are TGTGCCAGCAGCTTAGGGGGTGGGGGACTATCCACCGGGGAGCTGTTTTTT. Amino acids: CASSLGGGGLSTGELFF.

The V gene is TRBV24-1, the J gene TRBJ1-1, with unresolved D. Germline CDR1 KGHDR, CDR2 SFDVKD. The CDR3 extends over 14 amino acids. The V end lost 5 bases, the J end lost 2 bases, and 11 bases lay between the germline ends. The CDR3 region has the DNA TGTGCCACCAGTGGCGGGGAACGAAACACTGAAGCTTTCTTT. Its protein is CATSGGERNTEAFF.

The chain joins TRBV6-6 to TRBJ1-5, with D perhaps TRBD1 (5 bases). CDR3 length: 15 residues. Germline V gives CDR1 MNHNY, CDR2 SVGAGI (reference sequence). Trimming pared 3 bases from V and 5 bases from J, leaving 14 bases between. CDR3 DNA sequence: TGTGCCAGCAGTTATTCGACAGCGGGAGATCAGCCCCAGCATTTT. Amino acid sequence: CASSYSTAGDQPQHF.

The chain is built from TRBV10-3 and TRBJ2-2; the match to TRBD2 covers 12 bases. Germline V gene sequence: CDR1 ENHRY, CDR2 SYGVKD. CDR3 length: 14 amino acids. Trimming cost V 8 bases and J 3 bases; bases outside gene matches: 1. The CDR3 DNA reads as TGTGCCATCCTAGCGGGAGGGCACACCGGGGAGCTGTTTTTT. This sequence encodes CAILAGGHTGELFF.

CDR3 loop: CASSYSTTGSSYEQYF. The CDR3 DNA sequence: TGTGCCAGCAGTTACTCGACAACAGGGAGCTCCTACGAGCAGTACTTC. The V call is TRBV6-6, the J call TRBJ2-7; D might be TRBD1 (6 bases). The germline gives CDR1 MNHNY, CDR2 SVGAGI (reference sequence). V was trimmed by 0 bases and J by 0 bases, leaving 12 bases between them. This CDR3 contains 16 residues.

This CDR3 reads CASSQVGTQNTGELFF. The CDR3 region has the DNA TGCGCCAGCAGCCAAGTAGGGACTCAGAACACCGGGGAGCTGTTTTTT. This chain uses TRBV4-1 with TRBJ2-2; D perhaps matches TRBD2 (6 bases). From germline, CDR1 is MGHRA and CDR2 YSYEKL. Trimming removed 1 base from V and 1 base from J, with 10 bases in between. The CDR3 is 16 amino acids.

The V and J genes are TRBV27 and TRBJ2-3; D is possibly TRBD2 (6 bases). Trimming removed 6 bases from V and 2 bases from J, with 9 bases in between. CDR3 length: 13 amino acids. Germline assignment: CDR1 MNHEY and CDR2 SMNVEV (reference sequence). The CDR3 nucleotides read TGTGCCAGCAGGGCGGGATTCACAGATACGCAGTATTTT. As protein: CASRAGFTDTQYF.

This clone appeared once. This sequence joins TRBV7-2 and TRBJ2-7; 10 nucleotides agree with TRBD2. The CDR3 extends over 13 amino acids. Germline assignment: CDR1 SGHTA and CDR2 FQGNSA. Trimming took 5 bases from V and 4 from J; bases not matched to a gene: 2. The CDR3 here is CASSRTSGYEQYF. CDR3 bases: TGTGCCAGCAGCAGGACTAGCGGTTACGAGCAGTACTTC.